This is a list of T cell receptor beta chains from one sample in a study of shared clonotypes between healthy human individuals. The data were produced by immunoSEQ multiplex PCR, yet TCRdb's version contains in-frame clones alone and is incomplete. Among 1.5 million to 2.5 million clones listed, about 94% were seen once. The specimen was naive CD8+ T cells sorted from blood. These receptors were collected from a man aged 18 to 29 in good health. The CDR3 runs from the conserved cysteine through the conserved F or W. D genes are given only for firm matches. Only some rows state a clone size, as once, few, many or a class for expanded clones.

clone_size,j_call,v_call,d_call,cdr3_aa,cdr3_nt
.,TRBJ2-2,TRBV25-1,.,CASTEGGRNTGELFF,TGTGCCAGCACCGAGGGTGGAAGGAACACCGGGGAGCTGTTTTTT
.,TRBJ2-7,TRBV2,.,CASSPLGTVHEQYF,TGTGCCAGCAGTCCACTAGGAACAGTCCACGAGCAGTACTTC
.,TRBJ1-1,TRBV5-8,TRBD1,CASSYRGDRGVEAFF,TGTGCCAGCAGCTACCGCGGGGACAGAGGTGTTGAAGCTTTCTTT
.,TRBJ2-7,TRBV11-2,.,CASTNIPSYEQYF,TGTGCCAGCACCAATATTCCCTCCTACGAGCAGTACTTC
.,TRBJ1-1,TRBV6-5,.,CASAESRNTEAFF,TGTGCCAGCGCTGAGTCGAGGAACACTGAAGCTTTCTTT
.,TRBJ2-1,TRBV5-6,.,CASKGSIGEQFF,TGTGCCAGCAAGGGCTCCATCGGAGAGCAGTTCTTC
.,TRBJ2-1,TRBV19,TRBD1,CASSMGTGVLNEQFF,TGTGCCAGTAGTATGGGGACAGGGGTGTTAAATGAGCAGTTCTTC
.,TRBJ2-1,TRBV11-2,.,CASSPPGHPEQFF,TGTGCCAGCAGCCCCCCGGGACATCCCGAGCAGTTCTTC
.,TRBJ1-2,TRBV4-1,.,CASSQDPGNYGYTF,TGCGCCAGCAGCCAAGATCCGGGAAACTATGGCTACACCTTC
once,TRBJ2-2,TRBV19,TRBD2,CASSIFFPVGGRGTIGELFF,TGTGCCAGTAGTATCTTTTTTCCCGTGGGCGGGAGGGGAACAATCGGGGAGCTGTTTTTT
.,TRBJ2-2,TRBV2,TRBD2,CASIHSGGVNTGELFF,TGTGCCAGCATCCATAGCGGGGGAGTAAACACCGGGGAGCTGTTTTTT
.,TRBJ1-1,TRBV20-1,.,CSAAIDTEAFF,TGCAGTGCTGCGATAGACACTGAAGCTTTCTTT
.,TRBJ1-5,TRBV19,TRBD1,CASSIGTGGFQPQHF,TGTGCCAGTAGTATCGGGACAGGGGGCTTTCAGCCCCAGCATTTT
.,TRBJ2-5,TRBV7-9,.,CASTLPSSTDKETQYF,TGTGCCAGCACCCTACCCTCGTCGACAGATAAAGAGACCCAGTACTTC
.,TRBJ2-5,TRBV27,TRBD1,CASSSAPTGGSRETQYF,TGTGCCAGCAGTTCCGCCCCCACAGGGGGAAGTAGAGAGACCCAGTACTTC
.,TRBJ2-7,TRBV5-6,.,CASSLGQIYEQYF,TGTGCCAGCAGCTTGGGACAGATCTACGAGCAGTACTTC
once,TRBJ1-1,TRBV5-1,.,CASSFISVTEAFF,TGCGCCAGCAGCTTTATTTCCGTCACTGAAGCTTTCTTT
few,TRBJ2-1,TRBV7-9,.,CASSLGEQFF,TGTGCCAGCAGCTTAGGTGAGCAGTTCTTC
.,TRBJ2-7,TRBV27,TRBD1,CASSTGGASYEQYF,TGTGCCAGCAGTACAGGGGGCGCGTCCTACGAGCAGTACTTC
.,TRBJ2-7,TRBV9,.,CASSPNRVSYEQYF,TGTGCCAGCAGCCCCAACAGGGTGTCCTACGAGCAGTACTTC
.,TRBJ2-1,TRBV4-3,.,CASSRTQSYNEQFF,TGCGCCAGCAGCCGGACTCAATCCTACAATGAGCAGTTCTTC
once,TRBJ2-7,TRBV2,.,CASTGYTYEQYF,TGTGCCAGTACAGGTTACACCTACGAGCAGTACTTC
.,TRBJ1-5,TRBV6-6,.,CASSGSGFNQPQHF,TGTGCCAGCAGCGGTTCAGGTTTTAATCAGCCCCAGCATTTT
.,TRBJ2-3,TRBV27,TRBD2,CASKLAGTDTQYF,TGTGCCAGCAAGCTAGCGGGAACAGATACGCAGTATTTT
once,TRBJ2-7,TRBV30,TRBD1,CAWSAQGYEQYF,TGTGCCTGGAGCGCACAGGGGTACGAGCAGTACTTC
.,TRBJ2-2,TRBV6-5,TRBD1,CASSYSGGLNTGELFF,TGTGCCAGCAGTTACTCAGGGGGCTTGAACACCGGGGAGCTGTTTTTT